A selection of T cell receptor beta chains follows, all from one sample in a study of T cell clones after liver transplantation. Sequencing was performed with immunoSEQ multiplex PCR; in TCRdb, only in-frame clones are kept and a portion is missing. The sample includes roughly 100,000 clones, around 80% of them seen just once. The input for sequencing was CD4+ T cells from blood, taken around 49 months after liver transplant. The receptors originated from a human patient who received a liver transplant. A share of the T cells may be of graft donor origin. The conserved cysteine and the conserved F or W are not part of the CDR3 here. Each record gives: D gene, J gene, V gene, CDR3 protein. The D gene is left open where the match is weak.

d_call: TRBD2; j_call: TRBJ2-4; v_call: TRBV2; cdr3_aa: ASQSLRTGGNIQY
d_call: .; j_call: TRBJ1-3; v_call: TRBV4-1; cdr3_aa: ASSQGTVPLSGNTIY
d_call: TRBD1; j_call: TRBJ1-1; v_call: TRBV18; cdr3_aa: ASSPLASGGDTEAF
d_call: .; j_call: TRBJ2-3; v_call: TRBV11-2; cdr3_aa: ASRTHLSTDTQY
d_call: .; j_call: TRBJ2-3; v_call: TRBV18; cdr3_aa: ASSDRDTQY
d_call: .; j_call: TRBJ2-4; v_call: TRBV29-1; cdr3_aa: SAQEAKNIQY
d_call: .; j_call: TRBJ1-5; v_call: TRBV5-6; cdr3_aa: ASSFMAGDNQPQH
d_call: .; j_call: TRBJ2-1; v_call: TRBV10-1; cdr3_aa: ASSETSYNEQF
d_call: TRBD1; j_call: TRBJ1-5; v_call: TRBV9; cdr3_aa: ASSASAGGAQPQH
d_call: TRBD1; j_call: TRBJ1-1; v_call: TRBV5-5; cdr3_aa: ASTYTGAVNTEAF
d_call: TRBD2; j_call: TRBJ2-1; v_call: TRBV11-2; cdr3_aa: ASSLGRGGSYNEQF
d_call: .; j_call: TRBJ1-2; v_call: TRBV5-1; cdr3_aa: ASSLGENGYT
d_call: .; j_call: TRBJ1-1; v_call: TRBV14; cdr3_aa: ASSQDRVAGEAF
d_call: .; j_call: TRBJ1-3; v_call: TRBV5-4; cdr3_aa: ASSNERRNTIY
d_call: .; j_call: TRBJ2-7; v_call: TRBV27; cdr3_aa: ASSFTGLYEQY
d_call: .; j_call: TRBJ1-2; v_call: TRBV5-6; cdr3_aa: ASSPGRDSFET
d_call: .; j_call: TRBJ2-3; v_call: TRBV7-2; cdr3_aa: ASSPRVLISDTQY